This is a list of T cell receptor beta chains from one sample in a study of T cell repertoires in cytomegalovirus infection. TCRdb called the reads again in MiXCR, with one record for every CDR3 protein. Of 900,000 to 950,000 distinct CDR3 sequences detected, roughly 31% appear once; the ten largest clones hold 13%. For these receptors, no antigen is known. The input for sequencing was cultured CD8+ T cells from PBMCs, taken from culture after CMV antigen stimulation. All receptors come from a human donor in good health (CMV status not recorded). Some clones in this sample may be carry-over from other donors' samples. The conserved cysteine and the conserved F or W are not part of the CDR3 here. The order of the fields is CDR3 protein, D gene, V gene. D genes are given only for firm matches.

CDR3aa: ASSPGRGLNTEAF
d_gene: NA
v_gene: TRBV7-6

CDR3aa: ASSLVWWDPDSYGYT
d_gene: NA
v_gene: TRBV12-3/TRBV12-4

CDR3aa: ASEPAEINYGYT
d_gene: NA
v_gene: TRBV2

CDR3aa: ASSLGWTSGGGQETQY
d_gene: TRBD2
v_gene: TRBV5-4

CDR3aa: ASSPSGTLLTGELF
d_gene: NA
v_gene: TRBV11-1

CDR3aa: ASSQITSGEDTQY
d_gene: TRBD2
v_gene: TRBV4-2

CDR3aa: ASSELAGGSNEQF
d_gene: TRBD2
v_gene: TRBV19

CDR3aa: ASRGISGGGFPIGGELF
d_gene: TRBD2
v_gene: TRBV6-1

CDR3aa: ASTYLLAGPYNEQF
d_gene: TRBD2
v_gene: TRBV5-6

CDR3aa: ASAGASYNEQF
d_gene: NA
v_gene: TRBV6-1

CDR3aa: ASSRDDTENEKLF
d_gene: NA
v_gene: TRBV10-2

CDR3aa: ASSQVAGTDEQF
d_gene: NA
v_gene: TRBV7-7

CDR3aa: ASSPNEDSPLH
d_gene: NA
v_gene: TRBV7-8

CDR3aa: ASSATQDISTDTQY
d_gene: NA
v_gene: TRBV6-1

CDR3aa: ASSLDTDNSPLH
d_gene: NA
v_gene: TRBV7-6

CDR3aa: ASSFWTGYSDTQY
d_gene: TRBD1
v_gene: TRBV5-4

CDR3aa: ASSYFGTGTSSYNEQF
d_gene: NA
v_gene: TRBV6-5

CDR3aa: ASSAATTTLYNEQF
d_gene: NA
v_gene: TRBV6-2/TRBV6-3

CDR3aa: ASSLGLGNQPQH
d_gene: NA
v_gene: TRBV27

CDR3aa: ASSSPRSGYTQY
d_gene: NA
v_gene: TRBV5-6

CDR3aa: ASTLDGASGALETQY
d_gene: TRBD2
v_gene: TRBV6-1

CDR3aa: ASSFEAGDLTDTQY
d_gene: TRBD2
v_gene: TRBV12-3/TRBV12-4

CDR3aa: ASSFFPGQGPDTQY
d_gene: TRBD1
v_gene: TRBV12-3/TRBV12-4